The TCR beta chain described here comes from a study of vaccination effects on CD4 cells after COVID-19. A word on this clone: Its specificity is unknown.

ViraFEST used viral peptide pools to expand antigen-specific CD4+ T cells before sequencing. The culture ran for about 11 days, and then CD4+ T cells were isolated. It was two doses of either the BNT162b2 or mRNA-1273 vaccine that participants received. Profiling relied on immunoSEQ multiplex PCR, and the TCRdb table lists in-frame clones only, not all of them. Of tens of thousands of clones listed, roughly 76% are singletons. The clonotype comes from a human donor who received a COVID-19 vaccine. Some clones in this sample may be carry-over from other donors' samples. This specimen consisted of CD4+ T cells from PBMCs cultured with SARS-CoV-2 spike peptides, obtained after COVID-19 vaccination.

The chain's CDR3 is CASSMTGGGGNTIYF. For the CDR3, the DNA is TGTGCCAGCAGCATGACAGGGGGAGGGGGAAACACCATATATTTT. The chain couples TRBV7-2 to TRBJ1-3; 9 nucleotides agree with TRBD1. This CDR3 region has 15 residues. Germline V gene sequence: CDR1 SGHTA, CDR2 FQGNSA. V was clipped by 5 bases and J by 4 bases; unmatched bases: 6.